This T cell receptor beta chain was identified in a study of breast tumors, draining lymph nodes, adjacent tissues. Study results and limitations: Tumor and nontumor repertoires were significantly more similar in luminal-like than in basal-like breast cancer.

Remarks on this clonotype: The antigen remains undetermined.

This CDR3 region has 14 residues. Germline V lookup: CDR1 LNHDA, CDR2 SQIVND (reference sequence). MiXCR, applied by TCRdb to the multiplex PCR reads, yields one record per CDR3 protein. The sample carries 15,000 to 20,000 distinct CDR3 sequences, 40% to 55% recorded once. Sequences were obtained from tumor-adjacent breast tissue. This receptor was taken from a female donor with breast cancer. Some clones in this sample may be carry-over from other donors' samples. The V and J genes are TRBV19 and TRBJ1-6, with 7 bases matching TRBD1. The CDR3 region is CVSQYGTDNSNLHF. The CDR3 bases are TGTGTCAGCCAGTACGGGACAGATAATTCCAACCTCCACTTT.